This is a list of T cell receptor beta chains from one sample in a study of T cell responses to AZD1222 COVID-19 vaccine. TCRdb's table, derived via immunoSEQ multiplex PCR, lists solely in-frame clones and lacks some. The sample lists fewer than 130,000 clones, 65% to 85% occurring once. This sample comprised peripheral blood, obtained on day 0 of AZD1222 vaccination. These receptor sequences come from an adult in good health. Both conserved end residues are part of each CDR3. The D gene is left open where the match is weak. Rows give clone size only sometimes, using once, few, many, or a class for an expanded clone.

>.|TRBJ2-1|TRBV29-1|few
CSAHRDNEQFF
TGCAGCGCACACAGGGACAATGAGCAGTTCTTC
>.|TRBJ1-2|TRBV28|.
CASTIGTRGYTF
TGTGCCAGCACTATAGGGACTCGCGGCTACACCTTC
>.|TRBJ2-7|TRBV14|.
CASSQERSSYEQYF
TGTGCCAGCAGCCAAGAGAGGAGCTCCTACGAGCAGTACTTC
>.|TRBJ1-1|TRBV12-3/TRBV12-4|.
CASMANTEAFF
TGTGCCAGCATGGCGAACACTGAAGCTTTCTTT
>.|TRBJ2-5|TRBV7-6|.
CASSLRPPTIPQETQYF
TGTGCCAGCAGCTTACGACCCCCTACAATCCCACAAGAGACCCAGTACTTC
>.|TRBJ2-7|TRBV6-1|.
CASSETPDRGDEQYF
TGTGCCAGCAGTGAAACCCCGGATAGGGGGGACGAGCAGTACTTC
>.|TRBJ2-3|TRBV25-1|.
CASRSANTQYF
TGTGCCAGCAGGAGCGCGAATACGCAGTATTTT
>TRBD2|TRBJ2-1|TRBV4-3|.
CASSQPLAGSYNEQFF
TGCGCCAGCAGCCAACCACTAGCGGGGAGCTACAATGAGCAGTTCTTC
>.|TRBJ2-7|TRBV7-9|few
CASSPWTYEQYF
TGTGCCAGCAGCCCCTGGACTTACGAGCAGTACTTC
>.|TRBJ2-5|TRBV9|.
CASSVAGPETQYF
TGTGCCAGCAGCGTAGCAGGCCCAGAGACCCAGTACTTC
>TRBD2|TRBJ2-4|TRBV19|.
CASSRTSGRMTKNIQYF
TGTGCCAGTAGTCGGACTAGCGGGAGGATGACCAAAAACATTCAGTACTTC
>.|TRBJ1-2|TRBV2|.
CASSEGGYYGYTF
TGTGCCAGCAGTGAGGGCGGTTACTATGGCTACACCTTC
>.|TRBJ2-5|TRBV6-2/TRBV6-3|.
CASSHPRQRPKETQYF
TGTGCCAGCAGTCACCCGCGTCAGCGGCCCAAAGAGACCCAGTACTTC
>TRBD1|TRBJ2-3|TRBV5-1|.
CASSLTGADTQYF
TGCGCCAGCAGCTTGACAGGGGCAGATACGCAGTATTTT
>.|TRBJ2-7|TRBV28|.
CASGYTKQYF
TGTGCCAGCGGCTATACGAAGCAGTACTTC
>TRBD1|TRBJ1-3|TRBV28|.
CASSLLGQGRNTIYF
TGTGCCAGCAGTTTACTCGGACAGGGCAGAAACACCATATATTTT
>.|TRBJ2-7|TRBV7-2|few
CASSPDWKSYEQYF
TGTGCCAGCAGCCCGGACTGGAAATCCTACGAGCAGTACTTC
>.|TRBJ2-7|TRBV7-9|.
CASSLVRNEQYF
TGTGCCAGCAGCCTAGTACGTAACGAGCAGTACTTC
>.|TRBJ1-1|TRBV5-1|.
CASSLSGLKNTEAFF
TGCGCCAGCAGCTTGAGTGGACTCAAGAACACTGAAGCTTTCTTT
>TRBD1|TRBJ2-7|TRBV7-8|.
CASSLAAGTGFYEQYF
TGTGCCAGCAGCTTAGCGGCCGGGACAGGTTTTTACGAGCAGTACTTC
>.|TRBJ2-5|TRBV3-1/TRBV3-2|.
CASKIRGAQETQYF
TGTGCCAGCAAGATTAGGGGCGCCCAAGAGACCCAGTACTTC
>.|TRBJ2-5|TRBV6-2/TRBV6-3|.
CASSRGETQYF
TGTGCCAGCAGCCGCGGGGAGACCCAGTACTTC
>TRBD2|TRBJ2-1|TRBV3-1/TRBV3-2|.
CASSQDRGTSGVNEQFF
TGTGCCAGCAGCCAAGATCGGGGGACTAGCGGGGTGAATGAGCAGTTCTTC
>.|TRBJ2-2|TRBV7-2|.
CASSLGQAGWNTGELFF
TGTGCCAGCAGCTTAGGGCAGGCAGGGTGGAACACCGGGGAGCTGTTTTTT
>.|TRBJ2-1|TRBV11-3|.
CASSQAVGYNEQFF
TGTGCCAGCAGCCAGGCGGTAGGCTACAATGAGCAGTTCTTC
>TRBD2|TRBJ2-3|TRBV7-6|.
CASSLAKVAGGSTDTQYF
TGTGCCAGCAGCTTAGCGAAGGTAGCGGGGGGAAGCACAGATACGCAGTATTTT
>.|TRBJ1-3|TRBV19|few
CASSWGNSGNTIYF
TGTGCCAGTAGTTGGGGGAACTCTGGAAACACCATATATTTT
>.|TRBJ1-1|TRBV7-9|.
CASIVGGVNTEAFF
TGTGCCAGCATAGTAGGTGGGGTGAACACTGAAGCTTTCTTT
>.|TRBJ2-1|TRBV28|few
CASPASLSSYNEQFF
TGTGCCAGCCCCGCTTCACTCAGCTCCTACAATGAGCAGTTCTTC
>TRBD2|TRBJ2-1|TRBV11-2|.
CASSFRLAGEGIRGWQFF
TGTGCCAGCAGCTTTCGTCTAGCGGGAGAGGGGATACGGGGGTGGCAGTTCTTC
>.|TRBJ2-2|TRBV28|.
CASSLNVVDGELFF
TGTGCCAGCAGTTTAAATGTGGTGGACGGGGAGCTGTTTTTT
>TRBD1|TRBJ1-2|TRBV7-2|.
CASSVAGTGTGYTF
TGTGCCAGCAGCGTAGCCGGGACAGGGACCGGCTACACCTTC
>.|TRBJ1-2|TRBV28|.
CASMALGTIIYGYTF
TGTGCCAGCATGGCCCTAGGCACCATTATCTATGGCTACACCTTC
>.|TRBJ1-1|TRBV6-2/TRBV6-3|.
CASSYSGGIFTEAFF
TGTGCCAGCAGTTACTCGGGGGGGATATTCACTGAAGCTTTCTTT
>.|TRBJ1-1|TRBV19|.
CASSMEGFEAFF
TGTGCCAGTAGTATGGAGGGGTTTGAAGCTTTCTTT
>.|TRBJ2-1|TRBV18|.
CASSTQVGLGFF
TGTGCCAGCTCGACACAGGTGGGCCTGGGGTTCTTC
>.|TRBJ1-2|TRBV5-1|.
CASSLQGDYGYTF
TGCGCCAGCAGCTTACAAGGGGACTATGGCTACACCTTC
>TRBD1|TRBJ1-2|TRBV19|.
CASSPRTGDGYTF
TGTGCCAGTAGTCCTCGGACAGGGGATGGCTACACCTTC
>TRBD2|TRBJ2-3|TRBV5-1|.
CASSRSGARTDTQYF
TGCGCCAGCAGCCGGAGCGGGGCTCGCACAGATACGCAGTATTTT
>.|TRBJ1-5|TRBV6-2/TRBV6-3|.
CASSSLGVQPQHF
TGTGCCAGCAGTTCCCTAGGGGTCCAGCCCCAGCATTTT
>.|TRBJ2-6|TRBV3-1/TRBV3-2|few
CASSQLPVRPRDSGANVLTF
TGTGCCAGCAGCCAATTACCGGTGCGGCCGCGGGACTCTGGGGCCAACGTCCTGACTTTC
>.|TRBJ1-5|TRBV30|many
CAWSRTQGPQHF
TGTGCCTGGAGCCGGACTCAGGGGCCCCAGCATTTT